This T cell receptor beta chain was recorded in a study of shared clonotypes between healthy human individuals. Findings and caveats of the study: Despite large depth, rarefaction showed incomplete sorted-subset sequencing.

TCRdb keeps only in-frame clones here, not all; method: immunoSEQ multiplex PCR. This table has roughly 2,300,000 clones, about nine tenths appearing once. A remark on this clone: Its antigen is as yet unknown. One end of the junction does not line up with germline, which may come from a read error.

The study enrolled healthy HIV-negative adults without recent acute infections or vaccinations as donors. Germline V CDR1 and CDR2: SGHNT, YYREEE (reference sequence). The CDR3 runs 15 residues. The chain uses TRBV5-4 and TRBJ2-1; the match to TRBD1 covers 7 bases. The sequence derives from a man aged 18 to 30 in good health. Some clones in this sample may be carry-over from other donors' samples. Sample: naive CD4+ T cells from PBMCs. Subset: CD45RA+ positively selected. CDR3 bases: TGTGCCAGCACCTTGGATCCCGGGACAGACAATGAGCAGTTCTTC. Translating gives CASTLDPGTDNEQFF.